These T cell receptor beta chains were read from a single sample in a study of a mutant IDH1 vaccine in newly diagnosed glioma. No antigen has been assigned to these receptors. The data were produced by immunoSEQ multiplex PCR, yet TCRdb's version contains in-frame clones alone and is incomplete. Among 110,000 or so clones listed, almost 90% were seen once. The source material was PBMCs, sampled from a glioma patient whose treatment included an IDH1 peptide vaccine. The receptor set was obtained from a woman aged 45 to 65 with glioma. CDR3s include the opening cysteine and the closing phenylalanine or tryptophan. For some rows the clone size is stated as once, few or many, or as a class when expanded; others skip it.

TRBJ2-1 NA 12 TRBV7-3 CASQISGQRQFF
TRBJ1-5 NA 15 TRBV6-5 CASSYSWGSNQPQHF
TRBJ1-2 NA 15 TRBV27 CASAVAGGRVYGYTF
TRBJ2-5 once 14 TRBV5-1 CASSLDSTKETQYF
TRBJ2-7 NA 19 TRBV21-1 CASSKLKTGGCFCTYEQYF
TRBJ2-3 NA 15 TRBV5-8 CASSLGREVTDTQYF
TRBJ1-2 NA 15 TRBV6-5 CASRETGGGNYGYTF
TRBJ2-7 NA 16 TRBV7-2 CASSPWGGGSSYEQYF
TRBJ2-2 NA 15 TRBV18 CASSLTGGVTGELFF
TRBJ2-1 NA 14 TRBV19 CASRSGRAVDEQFF
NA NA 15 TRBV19 CASSISGGSAYEQYF
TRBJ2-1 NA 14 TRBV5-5 CASSLEWVTNEQFF
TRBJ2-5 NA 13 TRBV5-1 CASSPPRGETQYF
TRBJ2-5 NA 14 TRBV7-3 CASSLAGLGETQYF
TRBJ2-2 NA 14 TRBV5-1 CASNHARNTGELFF
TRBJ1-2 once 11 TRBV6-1 CASSEADGYTF
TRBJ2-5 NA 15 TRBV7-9 CASKSPGPGRETQYF
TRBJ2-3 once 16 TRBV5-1 CASSLGAGGRGDTQYF
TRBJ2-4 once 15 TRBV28 CASSPTGLAKNIQYF
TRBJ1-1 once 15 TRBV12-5 CASGLGRPDGTEAFF
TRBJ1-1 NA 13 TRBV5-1 CASRLETGAEAFF
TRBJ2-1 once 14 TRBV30 CAWSLMGSYNEQFF
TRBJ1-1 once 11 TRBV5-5 CASSLGTEAFF
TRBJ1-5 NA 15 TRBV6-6 CASRHLDRTNQPQHF
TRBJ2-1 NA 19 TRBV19 CASSRREYRAGSSYNEQFF
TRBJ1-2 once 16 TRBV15 CATSRGTGVIIDGYTF
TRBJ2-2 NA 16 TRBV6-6 CASRRLKTNHTGELFF
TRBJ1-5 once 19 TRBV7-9 CASSRPTGNPRYSNQPQHF
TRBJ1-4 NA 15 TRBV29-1 CSVEAVGATNEKLFF
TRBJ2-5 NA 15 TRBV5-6 CASSLGQLTRETQYF
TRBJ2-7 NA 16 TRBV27 CASSLYSGTGGWEQYF
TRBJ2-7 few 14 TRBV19 CASSVQVTGYEQYF
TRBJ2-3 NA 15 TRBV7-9 CAIAPAGGGTDTQYF
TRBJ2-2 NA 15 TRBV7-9 CASSLDRAGTGELFF
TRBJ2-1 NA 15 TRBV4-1 CASSQGAGTAILQFF
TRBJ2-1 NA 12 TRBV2 CASSAGYNEQFF
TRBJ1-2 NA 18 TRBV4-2 CASSQGPGTGFTNYGYTF
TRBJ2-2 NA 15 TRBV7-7 CASSSVASNTGELFF
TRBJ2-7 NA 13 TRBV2 CASRDRGYYEQYF
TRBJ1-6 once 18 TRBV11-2 CASSYSQGRLNYNSPLHF
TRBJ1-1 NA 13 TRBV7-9 CASSLRGDTEAFF
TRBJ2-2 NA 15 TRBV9 CASSVGGLGTGELFF
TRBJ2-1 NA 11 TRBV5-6 CASSSPGEQFF
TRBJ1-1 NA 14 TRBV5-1 CASSSFQRHGEAFF
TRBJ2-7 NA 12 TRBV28 CASSGTVYEQYF
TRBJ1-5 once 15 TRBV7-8 CASSLSRYSNQPQHF